The next 2 T cell receptor beta chains were all read from a single sample in a study of regulatory T cells in long-lasting Graves disease. Time point in this sample: newly diagnosed GD, antithyroid drugs for less than 3 months. PBMC RNA was the source of the TCR library. Through Arm-PCR of CDR3 regions and iRepertoire HTBI primers, TCR beta libraries were built. MiXCR was run by TCRdb on the multiplex PCR reads, yielding one entry per CDR3 protein. In the table there are 400,000 to 550,000 distinct CDR3 sequences, approximately 15% of which are singletons. Another study also made use of these data, one on T cells in Graves' hyperthyroidism and ophthalmopathy.

This material consisted of peripheral blood mononuclear cells (PBMCs), taken at new diagnosis, from a patient treated with antithyroid drugs. Receptors were obtained from a woman in her twenties or thirties with Graves disease.

The chain uses TRBV5-1 and TRBJ2-3; D possibly corresponds to TRBD2 (6 bases). Germline assignment: CDR1 SGHRS and CDR2 YFSETQ. The CDR3 has 15 amino acids. V was trimmed by 0 bases and J by 1 base, leaving 9 bases between them. CDR3 in amino acids: CASSLDAGRTDTQYF. The CDR3 DNA is TGCGCCAGCAGCTTGGATGCGGGGCGCACAGATACGCAGTATTTT.

A remark on this clonotype: A much more abundant neighbour one base away suggests this may be a read error. The conserved phenylalanine or tryptophan is not found at the CDR3 terminus, so this likely reflects a read error. The CDR3 loop is CASSSPGHGNEQYL. The CDR3 coding sequence is TGTGCCAGCAGCTCCCCGGGACATGGAAACGAGCAGTACCTC. The chain has TRBV11-3 and TRBJ2-7; weak D call: TRBD1 (6 bases). The V and J ends lost 4 bases and 5 bases respectively, with 15 bases between them. Germline CDR1 is SGHNT and CDR2 is YENEEA. This CDR3 is 14 amino acids long.